Below, 12 T cell receptor beta chains from the same sample are listed, as sequenced in a study of glioma-infiltrating T cells after dendritic cell vaccination. The time point is: after dendritic cell vaccination, including at tumor progression/relapse. Repertoires were generated with immunoSEQ multiplex PCR, while TCRdb's copy carries only in-frame clones and drops some. The sample shows about 25,000 clones, around nine tenths of them seen only once. The source was blood, collected after dendritic cell vaccination. These receptors came from a human donor with glioblastoma.

Here the CDR3 reads CASSESLTGGIWDTIYF. The CDR3 nucleotides are TGTGCCAGCAGTGAATCGTTGACAGGGGGAATATGGGACACCATATATTTT. The chain recombines TRBV6-1 with TRBJ1-3; 9 nucleotides match TRBD1. V shed 2 bases, J shed 8 bases, and the junction held 13 bases outside the gene matches. Germline V lookup: CDR1 MNHNS, CDR2 SASEGT. CDR3 length: 17 amino acids.

This clone was detected only a few times. The rearrangement joins TRBV4-1 to TRBJ2-3, with a possible D match to TRBD1 (5 bases). Deletions cut 2 bases from V and 1 base from J, with 13 bases between. CDR3 length: 16 residues. Germline V CDR1 and CDR2: MGHRA, YSYEKL. Written as DNA, the CDR3 is TGCGCCAGCAGCCAACGTGACAGTCCCGGCACAGATACGCAGTATTTT. Protein: CASSQRDSPGTDTQYF.

V gene TRBV19 combines with J gene TRBJ1-1; no clear D. The CDR3 contains 12 residues. The V gene lost 1 base and the J gene lost 10 bases, with 10 bases spanning the gap. Germline-derived CDR1 and CDR2 are LNHDA and SQIVND (reference sequence). This chain's CDR3 is CASSIGRVVAFF. Written as DNA, the CDR3 is TGTGCCAGTAGTATAGGACGGGTAGTAGCTTTCTTT.

The J gene is TRBJ1-2, the V gene TRBV6-6, with D maybe TRBD1 (5 bases). The germline CDR1 and CDR2 sequences are MNHNY and SVGAGI (reference sequence). Trimming cost V 7 bases and J 2 bases, with 11 bases left between them. The CDR3 runs to 13 residues. The CDR3 DNA sequence: TGTGCCAGCAATCAGGGAAGGAACTATGGCTACACCTTC. Its protein product is CASNQGRNYGYTF.

The chain couples TRBV4-1 to TRBJ2-2; D not certain. Trimming pared 4 bases from V and 2 bases from J, leaving 14 bases between. The CDR3 has 16 amino acids. Germline assignment: CDR1 MGHRA and CDR2 YSYEKL. CDR3 bases: TGCGCCAGCAGCCCGATCCAGGCTGCCAACACCGGGGAGCTGTTTTTT. Its translation: CASSPIQAANTGELFF.

The rearrangement links TRBV5-1 to TRBJ1-4, with TRBD1 matching over 8 bases. With V trimmed by 4 bases and J by 11 bases, 7 bases remained unmatched. Per germline, CDR1 SGHRS and CDR2 YFSETQ. The CDR3 length is 13 residues. The CDR3 region has the DNA TGCGCCAGCAGCCCGCAGGACAGGGATAAACTGTTTTTT. It specifies CASSPQDRDKLFF.

The gene calls are TRBV6-5 and TRBJ1-2; no reliable D call. Trimming took off 2 bases at V and 4 bases at J, with 8 bases between the two ends. The CDR3 has 13 amino acids. Germline V gene lookup returns CDR1 MNHEY and CDR2 SVGAGI. CDR3 residues: CASSYGTSYGYTF. The DNA for the CDR3 is TGTGCCAGCAGTTACGGCACAAGCTATGGCTACACCTTC.

The chain couples TRBV7-9 to TRBJ2-2, with a tentative D call TRBD1 (6 bases). Per the germline V gene, CDR1 is SEHNR and CDR2 is FQNEAQ (reference sequence). V lost 5 bases, J lost 0 bases, and 13 bases lay in between. The CDR3 sequence is 16 residues long. Here the CDR3 reads CASSGRTATNTGELFF. CDR3 bases: TGTGCCAGCAGCGGACGGACAGCTACGAACACCGGGGAGCTGTTTTTT.

There are a few counts of this clone. The chain joins TRBV10-2 to TRBJ1-6; 8 bases align to TRBD1. This CDR3 is built from 16 residues. Trimming cost V 6 bases and J 5 bases; bases outside gene matches: 9. Germline values: CDR1 WSHSY, CDR2 SAAADI. CDR3 region: CASRDRVFSDNSPLHF. DNA of the CDR3: TGCGCCAGCAGGGACAGGGTTTTTAGCGATAATTCACCCCTCCACTTT.

The J gene is TRBJ1-1, the V gene TRBV30; 8 bases agree with TRBD1. This CDR3 has 13 amino acids. The junction had 3 bases not matched to a gene; V was cut back by 5 bases and J by 1 base. In germline, CDR1 is GTSNPN, CDR2 SVGIG (reference sequence). CDR3 bases: TGTGCCTGGTCCGGGACAGGGAACACTGAAGCTTTCTTT. The encoded protein is CAWSGTGNTEAFF.

The rearrangement uses TRBV29-1 and TRBJ2-1; tentative D call: TRBD2 (5 bases). V dropped 8 bases and J dropped 9 bases, with 20 bases sitting between them. Germline CDR1 and CDR2: SQVTM and ANQGSEA. The CDR3 is 13 amino acids. The chain's CDR3 is CSTRAGVDTEQFF. The CDR3, as DNA: TGCAGCACTCGGGCCGGGGTGGATACTGAGCAGTTCTTC.

This chain connects TRBV29-1 to TRBJ2-1; 8 nucleotides line up with TRBD1. V lost 7 bases, J lost 7 bases, and 15 bases stayed unmatched. Germline V gene sequence: CDR1 SQVTM, CDR2 ANQGSEA. The CDR3 is 15 residues long. The CDR3 region is CSARPGQGLSNEQFF. CDR3 nucleotide sequence: TGCAGCGCACGACCCGGACAGGGTTTATCAAATGAGCAGTTCTTC.